The 7 T cell receptor beta chains below come from one sample, sequenced in a study of blood T cell repertoires in COVID-19. TCRdb's copy holds only in-frame clones and misses some; the assay was immunoSEQ multiplex PCR. Of 95,000 to 150,000 clones in the sample, 70% to 90% were seen once. The sequencing input was peripheral blood. The source is a woman aged 45-65 years with active or convalescent COVID-19.

The chain is built from TRBV5-4 and TRBJ1-5, with D possibly being TRBD1 (5 bases). Trimming removed 5 bases from V and 1 base from J, with 13 bases in between. Germline loops: CDR1 SGHNT, CDR2 YYREEE (reference sequence). The CDR3 contains 15 residues. In DNA form, the CDR3 reads TGTGCCAGCAGGACCGACAGTGTCAGCAATCAGCCCCAGCATTTT. This gives the protein CASRTDSVSNQPQHF.

The V and J genes are TRBV18 and TRBJ1-5; no clear D gene. This CDR3 has 14 amino acids. Germline V gene data show CDR1 as KGHSH and CDR2 as LQKENI. Trimming left V 3 bases short and J 1 base short, with 7 bases between. CDR3 sequence reads: CASSPGLSNQPQHF. The CDR3 DNA sequence: TGTGCCAGCTCACCTGGCCTGAGCAATCAGCCCCAGCATTTT.

The chain links TRBV19 to TRBJ2-1; 10 nucleotides agree with TRBD1. J was trimmed by 8 bases and V by 3 bases; bases with no gene match: 4. The CDR3 has 14 amino acids. From germline, CDR1 is LNHDA and CDR2 SQIVND (reference sequence). The CDR3 region is CASSMDRGGHEQFF. Here the CDR3 DNA reads TGTGCCAGTAGTATGGACAGGGGGGGGCATGAGCAGTTCTTC. The whole variable domain, remainder taken from reference TRBV19 and TRBJ2-1, is DGGITQSPKYLFRKEGQNVTLSCEQNLNHDAMYWYRQDPGQGLRLIYYSQIVNDFQKGDIAEGYSVSREKKESFPLTVTSAQKNPTAFYLCASSMDRGGHEQFFGPGTRLTVL.

The V gene is TRBV18, the J gene TRBJ2-7; 11 positions agree with TRBD2. Germline V lookup: CDR1 KGHSH, CDR2 LQKENI. The CDR3 consists of 17 residues. Germline trimming cut 3 bases from V and 4 bases from J; bases unmatched to any gene: 11. Here the CDR3 reads CASSPPPILAGVYEQYF. The CDR3 DNA follows: TGTGCCAGCTCACCTCCACCGATACTAGCGGGAGTTTACGAGCAGTACTTC.

As to this clone: Other DNA sequences of this sample code for an identical CDR3. V and J are TRBV18 and TRBJ1-1; D is possibly TRBD1 (6 bases). Germline V gives CDR1 KGHSH, CDR2 LQKENI. CDR3 length: 13 amino acids. V dropped 3 bases and J dropped 4 bases, with 9 bases sitting between them. DNA for the CDR3: TGTGCCAGCTCACCGACAGGCGGCACTGAAGCTTTCTTT. It codes for CASSPTGGTEAFF.

In this sample, this clone turned up once. The chain is built from TRBV19 and TRBJ1-6; 7 nucleotides line up with TRBD1. Unmatched junction bases numbered 7, after V lost 4 bases and J lost 7 bases. From germline, CDR1 is LNHDA and CDR2 SQIVND (reference sequence). The CDR3 totals 15 residues. The CDR3 loop reads CASSTGGKANSPLHF. CDR3 DNA sequence: TGTGCCAGTAGTACAGGGGGGAAGGCAAATTCACCCCTCCACTTT.

This clone has a count of ten or more. The CDR3 coding sequence is TGTGCCAGCAGCGTAGGCGGGAGCAAGAATACGCAGTATTTT. It codes for CASSVGGSKNTQYF. The chain joins TRBV9 to TRBJ2-3; 7 bases map to TRBD2. This CDR3 is built from 14 residues. Germline lookup yields CDR1 SGDLS and CDR2 YYNGEE. The junction had 5 bases not matched to a gene; V was cut back by 0 bases and J by 7 bases. The full variable domain, completed using reference TRBV9 and TRBJ2-3, is DSGVTQTPKHLITATGQRVTLRCSPRSGDLSVYWYQQSLDQGLQFLIQYYNGEERAKGNILERFSAQQFPDLHSELNLSSLELGDSALYFCASSVGGSKNTQYFGPGTRLTVL.